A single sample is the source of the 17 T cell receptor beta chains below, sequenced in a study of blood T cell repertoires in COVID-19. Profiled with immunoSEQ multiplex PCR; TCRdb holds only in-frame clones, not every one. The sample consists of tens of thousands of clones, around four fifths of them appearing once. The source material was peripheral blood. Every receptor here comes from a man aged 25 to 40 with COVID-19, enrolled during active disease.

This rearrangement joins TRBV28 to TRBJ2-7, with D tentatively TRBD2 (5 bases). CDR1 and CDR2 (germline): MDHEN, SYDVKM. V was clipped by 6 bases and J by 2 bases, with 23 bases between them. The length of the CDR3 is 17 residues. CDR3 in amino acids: CASRTRAPKVDAYEQYF. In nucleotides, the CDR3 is TGTGCCAGCAGGACGAGGGCCCCCAAAGTGGATGCCTACGAGCAGTACTTC.

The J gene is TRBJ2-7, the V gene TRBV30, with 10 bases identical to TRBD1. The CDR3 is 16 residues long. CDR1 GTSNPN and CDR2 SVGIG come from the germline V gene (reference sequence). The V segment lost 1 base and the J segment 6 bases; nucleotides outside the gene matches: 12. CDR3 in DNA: TGTGCCTGGAGTGAAGGATGGGGGACAGGGGTCTCCGAGCAGTACTTC. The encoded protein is CAWSEGWGTGVSEQYF.

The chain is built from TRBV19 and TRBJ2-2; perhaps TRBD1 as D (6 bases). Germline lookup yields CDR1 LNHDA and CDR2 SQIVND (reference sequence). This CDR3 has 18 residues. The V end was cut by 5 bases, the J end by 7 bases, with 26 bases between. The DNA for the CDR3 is TGTGCCAGTAGTGCCCCTGGGGCAGGGGTTAGAAGCGGCGGGGAGCTGTTTTTT. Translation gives CASSAPGAGVRSGGELFF.

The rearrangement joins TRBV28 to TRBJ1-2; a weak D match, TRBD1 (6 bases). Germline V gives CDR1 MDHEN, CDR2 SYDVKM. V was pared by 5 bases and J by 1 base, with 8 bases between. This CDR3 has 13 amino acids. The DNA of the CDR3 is TGTGCCAGCAGTACGGGACATAACTATGGCTACACCTTC. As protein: CASSTGHNYGYTF.

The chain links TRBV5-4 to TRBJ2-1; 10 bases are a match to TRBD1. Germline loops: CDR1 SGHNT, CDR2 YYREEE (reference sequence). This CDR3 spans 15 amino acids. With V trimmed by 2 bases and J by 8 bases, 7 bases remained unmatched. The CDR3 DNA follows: TGTGCCAGCAGCTTAAGACAGGGGGCAGGGGATGAGCAGTTCTTC. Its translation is CASSLRQGAGDEQFF.

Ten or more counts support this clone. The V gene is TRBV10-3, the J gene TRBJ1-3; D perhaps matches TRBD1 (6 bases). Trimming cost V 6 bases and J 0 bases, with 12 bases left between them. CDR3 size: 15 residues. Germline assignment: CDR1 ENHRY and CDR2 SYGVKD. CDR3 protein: CAIRDRDNSGNTIYF. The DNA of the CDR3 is TGTGCCATCAGGGACCGGGACAACTCTGGAAACACCATATATTTT.

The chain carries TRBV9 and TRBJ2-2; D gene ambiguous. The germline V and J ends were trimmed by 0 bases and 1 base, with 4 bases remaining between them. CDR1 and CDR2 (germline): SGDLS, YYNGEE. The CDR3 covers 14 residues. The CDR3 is CASSVDRNTGELFF. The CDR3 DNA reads TGTGCCAGCAGCGTAGATAGGAACACCGGGGAGCTGTTTTTT.

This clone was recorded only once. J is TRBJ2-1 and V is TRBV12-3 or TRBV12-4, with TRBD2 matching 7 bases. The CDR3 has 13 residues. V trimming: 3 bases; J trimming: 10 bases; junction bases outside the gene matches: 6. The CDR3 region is CASSFLAVGEQFF. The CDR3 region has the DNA TGTGCCAGCAGTTTTCTAGCGGTGGGGGAGCAGTTCTTC.

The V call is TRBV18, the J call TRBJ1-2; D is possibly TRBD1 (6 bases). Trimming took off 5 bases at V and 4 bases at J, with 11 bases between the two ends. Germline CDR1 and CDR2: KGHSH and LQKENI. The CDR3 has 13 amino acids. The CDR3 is CASSEDRTYGYTF. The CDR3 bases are TGTGCCAGCTCAGAAGACAGGACCTATGGCTACACCTTC.

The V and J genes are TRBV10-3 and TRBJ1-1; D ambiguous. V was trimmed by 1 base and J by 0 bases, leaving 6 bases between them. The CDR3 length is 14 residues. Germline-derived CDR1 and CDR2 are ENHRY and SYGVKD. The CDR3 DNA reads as TGTGCCATCAGTGAGTTGGGCCTGAACACTGAAGCTTTCTTT. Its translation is CAISELGLNTEAFF.

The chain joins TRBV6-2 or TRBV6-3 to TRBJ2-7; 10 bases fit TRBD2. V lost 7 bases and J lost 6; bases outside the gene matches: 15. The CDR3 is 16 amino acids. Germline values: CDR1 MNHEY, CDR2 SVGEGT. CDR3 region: CASIPRDGLAASEQYF. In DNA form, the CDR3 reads TGTGCCAGCATCCCCCGGGATGGACTAGCGGCTTCCGAGCAGTACTTC.

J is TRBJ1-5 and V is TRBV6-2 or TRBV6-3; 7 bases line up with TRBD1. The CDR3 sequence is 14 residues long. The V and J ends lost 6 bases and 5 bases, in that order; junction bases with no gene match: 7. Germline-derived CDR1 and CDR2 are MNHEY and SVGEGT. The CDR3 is CASSRGQKHQPQHF. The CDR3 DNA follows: TGTGCCAGCAGCCGGGGACAGAAGCATCAGCCCCAGCATTTT.

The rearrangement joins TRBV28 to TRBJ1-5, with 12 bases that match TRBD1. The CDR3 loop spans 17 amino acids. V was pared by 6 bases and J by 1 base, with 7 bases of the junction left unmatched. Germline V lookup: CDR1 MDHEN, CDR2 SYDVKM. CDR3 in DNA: TGTGCCAGCAGCCGCGGGACAGGGGGCGGAAGCAATCAGCCCCAGCATTTT. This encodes CASSRGTGGGSNQPQHF.

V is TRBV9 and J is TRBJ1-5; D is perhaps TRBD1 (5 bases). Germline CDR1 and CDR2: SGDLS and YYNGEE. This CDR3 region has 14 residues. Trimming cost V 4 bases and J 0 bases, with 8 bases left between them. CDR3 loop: CASSPQGSNQPQHF. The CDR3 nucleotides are TGTGCCAGCAGCCCCCAGGGTAGCAATCAGCCCCAGCATTTT. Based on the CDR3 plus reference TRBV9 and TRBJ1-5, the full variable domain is DSGVTQTPKHLITATGQRVTLRCSPRSGDLSVYWYQQSLDQGLQFLIQYYNGEERAKGNILERFSAQQFPDLHSELNLSSLELGDSALYFCASSPQGSNQPQHFGDGTRLSIL.

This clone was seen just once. The CDR3 loop reads CASSPSNHGVEQYF. DNA for the CDR3: TGTGCCAGCTCACCGTCGAATCACGGGGTCGAGCAGTACTTC. The chain carries TRBV18 and TRBJ2-7, with a tentative D call TRBD2 (5 bases). V lost 3 bases and J 6 bases, leaving 15 bases between the germline ends. The CDR3 sequence is 14 residues long. Germline V gives CDR1 KGHSH, CDR2 LQKENI.

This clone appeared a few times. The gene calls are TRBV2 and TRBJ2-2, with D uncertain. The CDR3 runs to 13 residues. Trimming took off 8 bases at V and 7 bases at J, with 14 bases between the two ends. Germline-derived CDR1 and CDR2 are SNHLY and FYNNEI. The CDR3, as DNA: TGTGCCAGCGGCGAGCTAGATAACGGGGAGCTGTTTTTT. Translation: CASGELDNGELFF.

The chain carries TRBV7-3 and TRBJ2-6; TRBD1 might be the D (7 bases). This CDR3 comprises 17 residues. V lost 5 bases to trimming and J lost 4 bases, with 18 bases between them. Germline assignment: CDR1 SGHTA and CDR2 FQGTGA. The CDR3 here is CASSLAGGSSGANVLTF. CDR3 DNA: TGTGCCAGCAGCCTCGCAGGGGGGAGCTCCGGGGCCAACGTCCTGACTTTC.